This TCR beta chain was sequenced in a study of T cell responses to AZD1222 COVID-19 vaccine. General study findings and limits: Repertoire sampling occurred only after the peak T cell response.

The CDR3 consists of 14 residues. Germline V gene data show CDR1 as LGHNA and CDR2 as YNFKEQ. V was shortened by 1 base and J by 4 bases, with 10 bases between the two germline ends. TCRdb's table, derived via immunoSEQ multiplex PCR, lists solely in-frame clones and lacks some. The repertoire holds 120,000 or so clones, about 87% seen once, with roughly 5.4% in the top ten. This clone is a singleton in its sample. Its antigen is undetermined. The material was peripheral blood, obtained on day 0 of AZD1222 vaccination. The V and J genes are TRBV4-2 and TRBJ1-2; TRBD1 might be the D (5 bases). This TCR was sampled from an adult in good health. The CDR3: CASSQGAGTYGYTF. For the CDR3, the DNA is TGTGCCAGCAGCCAAGGCGCAGGGACCTATGGCTACACCTTC.